This entry describes one T cell receptor (beta chain). V was shortened by 1 base and J by 5 bases, with 7 bases between the two germline ends. The CDR3 totals 13 residues. The data were taken from a study of blood T cell repertoires in COVID-19. Clones were read by immunoSEQ multiplex PCR, and TCRdb kept only the in-frame ones, dropping some. The profile shows around 190,000 clones, 80% to 90% of them singletons. The V and J genes are TRBV12-3 or TRBV12-4 and TRBJ2-3; D is ambiguous. Sample: peripheral blood. This TCR was sampled from a human donor in a cohort sampled during active COVID-19. The CDR3 coding sequence is TGTGCCAGCAGTTTAGGCAGTGGAGATACGCAGTATTTT. It translates to CASSLGSGDTQYF.